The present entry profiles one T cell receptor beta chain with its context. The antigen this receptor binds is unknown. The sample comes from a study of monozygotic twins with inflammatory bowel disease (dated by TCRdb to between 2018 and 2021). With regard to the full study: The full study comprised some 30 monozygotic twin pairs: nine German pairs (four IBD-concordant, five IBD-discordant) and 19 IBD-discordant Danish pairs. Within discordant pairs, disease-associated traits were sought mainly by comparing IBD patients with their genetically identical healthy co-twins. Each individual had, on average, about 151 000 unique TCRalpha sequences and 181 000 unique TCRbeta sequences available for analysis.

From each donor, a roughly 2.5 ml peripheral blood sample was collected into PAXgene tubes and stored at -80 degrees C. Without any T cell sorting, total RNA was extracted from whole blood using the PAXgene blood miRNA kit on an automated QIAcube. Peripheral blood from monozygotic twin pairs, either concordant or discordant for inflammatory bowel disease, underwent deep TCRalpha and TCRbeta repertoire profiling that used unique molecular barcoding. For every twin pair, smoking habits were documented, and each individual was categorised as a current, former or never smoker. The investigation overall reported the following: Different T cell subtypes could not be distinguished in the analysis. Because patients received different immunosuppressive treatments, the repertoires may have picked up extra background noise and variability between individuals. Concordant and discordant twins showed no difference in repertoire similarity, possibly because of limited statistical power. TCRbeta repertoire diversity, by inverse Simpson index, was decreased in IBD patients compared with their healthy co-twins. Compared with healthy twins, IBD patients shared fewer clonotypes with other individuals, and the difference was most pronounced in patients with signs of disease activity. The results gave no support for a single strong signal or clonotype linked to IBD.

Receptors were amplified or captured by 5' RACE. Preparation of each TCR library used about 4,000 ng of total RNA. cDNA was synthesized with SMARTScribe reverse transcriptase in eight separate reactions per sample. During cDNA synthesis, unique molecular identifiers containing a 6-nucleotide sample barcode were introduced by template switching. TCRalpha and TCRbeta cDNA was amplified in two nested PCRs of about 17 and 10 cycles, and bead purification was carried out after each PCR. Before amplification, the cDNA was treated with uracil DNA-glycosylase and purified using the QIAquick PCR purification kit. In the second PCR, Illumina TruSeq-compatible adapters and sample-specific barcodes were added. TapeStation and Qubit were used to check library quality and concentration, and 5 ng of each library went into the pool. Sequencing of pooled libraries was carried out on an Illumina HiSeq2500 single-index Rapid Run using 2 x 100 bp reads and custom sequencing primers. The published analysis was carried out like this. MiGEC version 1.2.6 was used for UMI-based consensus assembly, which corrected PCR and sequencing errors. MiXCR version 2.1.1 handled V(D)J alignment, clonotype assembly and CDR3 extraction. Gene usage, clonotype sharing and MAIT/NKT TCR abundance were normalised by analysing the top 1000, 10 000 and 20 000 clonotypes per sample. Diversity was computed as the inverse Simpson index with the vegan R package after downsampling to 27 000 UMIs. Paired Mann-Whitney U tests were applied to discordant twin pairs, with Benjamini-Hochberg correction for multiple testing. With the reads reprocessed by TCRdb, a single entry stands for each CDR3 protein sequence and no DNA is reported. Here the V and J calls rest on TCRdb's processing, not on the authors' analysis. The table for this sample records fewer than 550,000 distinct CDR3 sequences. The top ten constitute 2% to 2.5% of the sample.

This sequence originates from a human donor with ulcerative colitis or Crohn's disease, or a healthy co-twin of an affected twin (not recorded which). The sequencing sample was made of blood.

The CDR3 has the sequence CASSPRKAGDREQYF. The V and J genes are TRBV7-2 and TRBJ2-7; TCRdb picks TRBD2, but there is no DNA to check that call. Reading from cysteine to phenylalanine, the CDR3 counts 15 amino acids. No DNA was logged. Via the germline V gene, CDR1 is SGHTA and CDR2 FQGNSA.